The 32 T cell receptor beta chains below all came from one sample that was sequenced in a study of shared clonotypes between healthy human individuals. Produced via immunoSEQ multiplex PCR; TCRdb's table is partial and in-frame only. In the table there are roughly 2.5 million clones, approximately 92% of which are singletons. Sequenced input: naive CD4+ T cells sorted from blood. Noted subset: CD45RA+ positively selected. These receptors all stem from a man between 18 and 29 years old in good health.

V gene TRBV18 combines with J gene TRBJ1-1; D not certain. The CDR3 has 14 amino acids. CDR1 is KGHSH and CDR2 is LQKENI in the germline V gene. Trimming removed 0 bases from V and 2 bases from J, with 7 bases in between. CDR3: CASSPPNYNTEAFF. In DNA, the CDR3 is TGTGCCAGCTCACCACCGAATTATAACACTGAAGCTTTCTTT. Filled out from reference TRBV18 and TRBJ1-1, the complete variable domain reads NAGVMQNPRHLVRRRGQEARLRCSPMKGHSHVYWYRQLPEEGLKFMVYLQKENIIDESGMPKERFSAEFPKEGPSILRIQQVVRGDSAAYFCASSPPNYNTEAFFGQGTRLTVV.

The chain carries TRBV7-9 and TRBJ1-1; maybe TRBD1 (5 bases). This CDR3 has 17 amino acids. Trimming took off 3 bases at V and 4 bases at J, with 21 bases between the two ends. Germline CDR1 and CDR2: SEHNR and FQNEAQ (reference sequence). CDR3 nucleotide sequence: TGTGCCAGCAGCTTTAATCCGGGTCGGCAGGGTGGCACTGAAGCTTTCTTT. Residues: CASSFNPGRQGGTEAFF.

CDR3 loop: CASSRYSGGEDTQYF. Here the CDR3 DNA reads TGTGCCAGCAGCCGGTATAGCGGGGGCGAAGATACGCAGTATTTT. The chain joins TRBV6-1 to TRBJ2-3; 9 nucleotides match TRBD2. CDR1 is MNHNS, CDR2 SASEGT, per germline. There are 15 residues in the CDR3. The junction had 9 bases not matched to a gene; V was cut back by 6 bases and J by 5 bases.

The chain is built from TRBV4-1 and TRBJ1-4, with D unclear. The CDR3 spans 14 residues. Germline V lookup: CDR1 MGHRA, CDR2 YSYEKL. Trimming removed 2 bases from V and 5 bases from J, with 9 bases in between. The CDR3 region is CASSQLIWNEKLFF. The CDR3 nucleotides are TGCGCCAGCAGCCAACTCATTTGGAATGAAAAACTGTTTTTT.

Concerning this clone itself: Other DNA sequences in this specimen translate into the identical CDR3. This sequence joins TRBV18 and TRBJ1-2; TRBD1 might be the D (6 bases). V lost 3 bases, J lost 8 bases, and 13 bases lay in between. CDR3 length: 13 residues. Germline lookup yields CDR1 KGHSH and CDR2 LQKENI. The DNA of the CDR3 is TGTGCCAGCTCACCGTTGGCAGGGGAAGGCTACACCTTC. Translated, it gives CASSPLAGEGYTF.

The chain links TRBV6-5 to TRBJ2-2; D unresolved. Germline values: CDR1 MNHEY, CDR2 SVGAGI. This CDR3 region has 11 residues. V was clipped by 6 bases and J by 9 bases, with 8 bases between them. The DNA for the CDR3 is TGTGCCAGCAGGCGAGCCTGGGAGCTGTTTTTT. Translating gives CASRRAWELFF.

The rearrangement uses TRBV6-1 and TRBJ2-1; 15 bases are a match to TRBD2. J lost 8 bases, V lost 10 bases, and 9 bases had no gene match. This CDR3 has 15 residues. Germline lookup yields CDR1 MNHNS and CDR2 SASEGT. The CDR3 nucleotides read TGTGCCACCTCCGGGACTAGCGGGGGGAGAGATGAGCAGTTCTTC. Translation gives CATSGTSGGRDEQFF.

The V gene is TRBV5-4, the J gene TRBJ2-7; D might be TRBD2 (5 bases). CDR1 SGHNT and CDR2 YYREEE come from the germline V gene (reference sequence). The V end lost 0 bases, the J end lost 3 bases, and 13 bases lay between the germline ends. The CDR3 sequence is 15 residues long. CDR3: CASSLAGVQIYEQYF. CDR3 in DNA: TGTGCCAGCAGCTTGGCCGGGGTCCAGATCTACGAGCAGTACTTC. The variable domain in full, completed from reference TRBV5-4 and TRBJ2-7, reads ETGVTQSPTHLIKTRGQQVTLRCSSQSGHNTVSWYQQALGQGPQFIFQYYREEENGRGNFPPRFSGLQFPNYSSELNVNALELDDSALYLCASSLAGVQIYEQYFGPGTRLTVT.

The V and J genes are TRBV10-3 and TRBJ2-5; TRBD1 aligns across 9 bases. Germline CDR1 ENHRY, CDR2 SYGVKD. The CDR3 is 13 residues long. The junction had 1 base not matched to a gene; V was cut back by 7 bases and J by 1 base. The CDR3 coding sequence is TGTGCCATCAAGGACAGGGGCCAAGAGACCCAGTACTTC. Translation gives CAIKDRGQETQYF.

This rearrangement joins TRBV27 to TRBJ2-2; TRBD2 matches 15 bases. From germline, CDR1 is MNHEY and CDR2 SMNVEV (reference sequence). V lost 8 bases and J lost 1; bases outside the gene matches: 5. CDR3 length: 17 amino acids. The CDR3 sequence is CASYRTSGRENTGELFF. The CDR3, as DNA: TGTGCCAGCTATCGGACTAGCGGGAGGGAGAACACCGGGGAGCTGTTTTTT.

This chain's CDR3 is CASSPGQGGAGQYF. As DNA, the CDR3 is TGTGCCAGCAGTCCCGGACAGGGCGGAGCTGGGCAGTACTTC. This chain links TRBV6-6 with TRBJ2-7, with 8 positions matching TRBD1. After removal of 5 bases from V and 9 bases from J, the junction contained 12 bases not matched to a gene. The CDR3 is made up of 14 amino acids. Germline V lookup: CDR1 MNHNY, CDR2 SVGAGI (reference sequence).

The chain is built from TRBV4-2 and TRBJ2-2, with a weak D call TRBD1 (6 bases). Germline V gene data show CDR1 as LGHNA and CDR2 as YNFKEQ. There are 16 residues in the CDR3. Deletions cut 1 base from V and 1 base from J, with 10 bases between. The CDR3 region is CASSQATGQNTGELFF. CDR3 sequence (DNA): TGTGCCAGCAGCCAAGCGACAGGACAGAACACCGGGGAGCTGTTTTTT.

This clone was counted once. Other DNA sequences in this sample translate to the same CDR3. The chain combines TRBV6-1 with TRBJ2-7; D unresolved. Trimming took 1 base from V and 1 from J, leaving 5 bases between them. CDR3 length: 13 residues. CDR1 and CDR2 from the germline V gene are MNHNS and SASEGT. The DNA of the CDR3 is TGTGCCAGCAGTGAAGGCGGATCCTACGAGCAGTACTTC. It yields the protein CASSEGGSYEQYF.

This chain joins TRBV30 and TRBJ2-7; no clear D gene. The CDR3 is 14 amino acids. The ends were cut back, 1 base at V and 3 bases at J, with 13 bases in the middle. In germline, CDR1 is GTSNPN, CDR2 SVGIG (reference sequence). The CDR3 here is CAWSGTQIGYEQYF. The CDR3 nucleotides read TGTGCCTGGAGTGGAACACAGATCGGCTACGAGCAGTACTTC.

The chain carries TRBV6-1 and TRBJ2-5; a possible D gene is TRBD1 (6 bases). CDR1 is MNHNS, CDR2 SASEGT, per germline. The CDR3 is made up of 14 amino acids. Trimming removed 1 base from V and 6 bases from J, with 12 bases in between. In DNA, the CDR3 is TGTGCCAGCAGTGAAGTGGCAGGGGTACAGACCCAGTACTTC. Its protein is CASSEVAGVQTQYF.

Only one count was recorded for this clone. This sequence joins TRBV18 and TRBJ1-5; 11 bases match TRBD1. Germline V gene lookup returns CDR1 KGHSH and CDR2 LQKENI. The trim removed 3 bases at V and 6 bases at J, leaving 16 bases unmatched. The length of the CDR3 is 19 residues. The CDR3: CASSPAGQGEFLRGQPQHF. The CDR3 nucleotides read TGTGCCAGCTCACCCGCGGGACAGGGGGAGTTTTTACGGGGTCAGCCCCAGCATTTT.

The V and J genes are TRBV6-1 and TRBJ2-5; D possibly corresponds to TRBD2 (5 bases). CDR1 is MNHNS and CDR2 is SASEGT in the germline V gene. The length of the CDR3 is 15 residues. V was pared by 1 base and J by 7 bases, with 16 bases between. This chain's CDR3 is CASSEGGRIWRTQYF. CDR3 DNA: TGTGCCAGCAGTGAAGGAGGGCGGATTTGGAGGACCCAGTACTTC.

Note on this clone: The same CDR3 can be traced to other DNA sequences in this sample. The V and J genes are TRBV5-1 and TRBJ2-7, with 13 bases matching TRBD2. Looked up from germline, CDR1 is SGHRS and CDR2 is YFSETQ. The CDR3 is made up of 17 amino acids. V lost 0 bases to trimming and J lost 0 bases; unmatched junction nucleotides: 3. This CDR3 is CASSLGLAGGSSYEQYF. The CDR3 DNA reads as TGCGCCAGCAGCTTGGGACTAGCGGGAGGTAGCTCCTACGAGCAGTACTTC. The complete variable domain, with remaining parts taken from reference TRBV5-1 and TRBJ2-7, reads KAGVTQTPRYLIKTRGQQVTLSCSPISGHRSVSWYQQTPGQGLQFLFEYFSETQRNKGNFPGRFSGRQFSNSRSEMNVSTLELGDSALYLCASSLGLAGGSSYEQYFGPGTRLTVT.

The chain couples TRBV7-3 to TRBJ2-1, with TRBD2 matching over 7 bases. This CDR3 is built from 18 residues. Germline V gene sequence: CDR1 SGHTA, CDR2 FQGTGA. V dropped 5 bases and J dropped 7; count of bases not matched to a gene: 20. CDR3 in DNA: TGTGCCAGCAGCCCCTACTCTGATATAGCGGGCAATGGAAATGAGCAGTTCTTC. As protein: CASSPYSDIAGNGNEQFF.

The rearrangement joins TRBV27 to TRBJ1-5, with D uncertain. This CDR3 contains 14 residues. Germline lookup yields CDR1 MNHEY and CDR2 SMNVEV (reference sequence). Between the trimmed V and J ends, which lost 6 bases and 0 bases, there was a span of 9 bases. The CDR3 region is CASRSWDSNQPQHF. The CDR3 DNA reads TGTGCCAGCAGGTCCTGGGATAGCAATCAGCCCCAGCATTTT.

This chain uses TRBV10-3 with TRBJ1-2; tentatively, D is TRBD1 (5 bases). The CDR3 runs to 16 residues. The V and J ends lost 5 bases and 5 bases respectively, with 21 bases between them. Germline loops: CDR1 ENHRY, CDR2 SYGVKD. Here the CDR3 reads CAISLAGTPQEYGYTF. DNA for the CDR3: TGTGCCATCAGTCTTGCGGGGACCCCACAGGAGTATGGCTACACCTTC.

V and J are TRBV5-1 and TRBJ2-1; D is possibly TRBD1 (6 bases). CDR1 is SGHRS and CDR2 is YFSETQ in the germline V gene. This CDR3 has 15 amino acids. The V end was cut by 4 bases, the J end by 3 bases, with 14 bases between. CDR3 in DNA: TGCGCCAGCAGCCGGGGACATTTGGGCTACAATGAGCAGTTCTTC. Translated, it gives CASSRGHLGYNEQFF.

CDR3 in amino acids: CASSSRTTGANVLTF. The CDR3, as DNA: TGTGCCAGCAGCTCCCGAACAACTGGGGCCAACGTCCTGACTTTC. The rearrangement joins TRBV7-9 to TRBJ2-6, with D uncertain. Between the trimmed V and J ends, which lost 4 bases and 2 bases, there was a span of 9 bases. This CDR3 has 15 residues. In germline, CDR1 is SEHNR, CDR2 FQNEAQ (reference sequence).

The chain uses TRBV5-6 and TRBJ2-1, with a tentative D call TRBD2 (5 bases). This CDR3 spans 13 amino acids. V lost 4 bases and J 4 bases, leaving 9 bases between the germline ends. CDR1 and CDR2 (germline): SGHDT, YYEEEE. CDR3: CASSRTPYNEQFF. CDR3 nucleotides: TGTGCCAGCAGCCGGACTCCTTACAATGAGCAGTTCTTC.

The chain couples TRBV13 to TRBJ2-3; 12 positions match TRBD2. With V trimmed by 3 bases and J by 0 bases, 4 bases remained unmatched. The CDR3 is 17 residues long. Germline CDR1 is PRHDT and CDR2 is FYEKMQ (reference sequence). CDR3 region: CASSLGLAGTSTDTQYF. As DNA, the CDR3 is TGTGCCAGCAGCTTGGGACTAGCGGGTACTAGCACAGATACGCAGTATTTT.

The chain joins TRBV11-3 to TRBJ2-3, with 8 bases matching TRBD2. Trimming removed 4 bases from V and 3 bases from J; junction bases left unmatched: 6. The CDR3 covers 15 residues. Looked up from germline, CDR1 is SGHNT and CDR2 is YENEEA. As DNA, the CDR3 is TGTGCCAGCAGCTCGGGAGGGTTAGTAACAGATACGCAGTATTTT. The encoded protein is CASSSGGLVTDTQYF.

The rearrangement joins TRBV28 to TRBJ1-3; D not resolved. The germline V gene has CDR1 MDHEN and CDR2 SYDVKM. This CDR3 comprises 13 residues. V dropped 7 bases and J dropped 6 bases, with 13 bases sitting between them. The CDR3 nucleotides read TGTGCCAGCACATCGGTAGCCCCAAACACCATATATTTT. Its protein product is CASTSVAPNTIYF.

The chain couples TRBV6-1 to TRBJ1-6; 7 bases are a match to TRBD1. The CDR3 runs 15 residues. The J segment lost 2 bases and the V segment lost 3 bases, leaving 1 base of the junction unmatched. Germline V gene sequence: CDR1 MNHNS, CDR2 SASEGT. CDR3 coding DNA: TGTGCCAGCAGTGACGGGACAGCCTATAATTCACCCCTCCACTTT. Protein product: CASSDGTAYNSPLHF.

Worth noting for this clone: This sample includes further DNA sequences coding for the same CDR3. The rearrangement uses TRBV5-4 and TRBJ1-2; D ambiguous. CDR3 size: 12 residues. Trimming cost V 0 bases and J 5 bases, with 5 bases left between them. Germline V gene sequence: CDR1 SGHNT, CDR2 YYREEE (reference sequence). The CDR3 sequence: CASSLAGYGYTF. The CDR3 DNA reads TGTGCCAGCAGCTTGGCGGGTTATGGCTACACCTTC.

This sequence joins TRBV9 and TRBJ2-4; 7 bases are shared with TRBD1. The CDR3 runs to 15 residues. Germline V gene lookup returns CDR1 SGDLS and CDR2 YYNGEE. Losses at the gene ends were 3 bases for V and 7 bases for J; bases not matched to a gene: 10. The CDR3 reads CASSAGQDPRNIQYF. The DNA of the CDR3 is TGTGCCAGCAGCGCAGGACAGGACCCTCGGAACATTCAGTACTTC.

DNA of the CDR3: TGTGCCAGCAGCTTGGCCCAAGGGTCCTATGGCTACACCTTC. Its translation is CASSLAQGSYGYTF. V usage is TRBV5-4 and J usage is TRBJ1-2, with D unclear. Trimming removed 0 bases at V and 4 bases at J, with 10 bases between. Per germline, CDR1 SGHNT and CDR2 YYREEE (reference sequence). This CDR3 is 14 amino acids long. The variable domain in full, completed from reference TRBV5-4 and TRBJ1-2, reads ETGVTQSPTHLIKTRGQQVTLRCSSQSGHNTVSWYQQALGQGPQFIFQYYREEENGRGNFPPRFSGLQFPNYSSELNVNALELDDSALYLCASSLAQGSYGYTFGSGTRLTVV.

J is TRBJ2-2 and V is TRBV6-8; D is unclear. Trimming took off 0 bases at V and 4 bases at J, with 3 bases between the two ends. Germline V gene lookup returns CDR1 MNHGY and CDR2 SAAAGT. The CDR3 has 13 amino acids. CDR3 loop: CASSYSITGELFF. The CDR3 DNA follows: TGTGCCAGCAGTTACTCGATCACCGGGGAGCTGTTTTTT.